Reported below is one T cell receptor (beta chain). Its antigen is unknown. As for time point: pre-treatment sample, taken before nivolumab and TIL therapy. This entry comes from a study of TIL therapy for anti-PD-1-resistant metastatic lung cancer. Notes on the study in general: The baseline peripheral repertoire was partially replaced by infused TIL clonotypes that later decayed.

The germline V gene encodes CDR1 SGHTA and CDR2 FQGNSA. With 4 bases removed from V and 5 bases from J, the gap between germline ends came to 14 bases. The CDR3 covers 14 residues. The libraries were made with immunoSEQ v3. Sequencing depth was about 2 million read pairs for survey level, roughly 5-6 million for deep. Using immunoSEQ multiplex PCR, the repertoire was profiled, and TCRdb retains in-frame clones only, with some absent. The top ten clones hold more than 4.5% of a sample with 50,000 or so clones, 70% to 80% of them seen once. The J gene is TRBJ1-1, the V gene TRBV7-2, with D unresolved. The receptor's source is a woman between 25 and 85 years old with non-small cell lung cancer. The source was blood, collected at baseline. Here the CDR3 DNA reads TGTGCCAGCAGCTGGCCGGGCCGAGGAACTGAAGCTTTCTTT. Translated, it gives CASSWPGRGTEAFF.